Listed below are T cell receptor beta chains from one sample, sequenced in a study of T cells in Graves' hyperthyroidism and ophthalmopathy. TCRdb reprocessed the multiplex PCR reads via MiXCR and lists one record per CDR3 protein. Among nearly 600,000 distinct CDR3 sequences listed, approximately 15% were seen once. Sequenced material: blood. All receptors derive from a woman aged 18-29 years with Graves' ophthalmopathy. Each CDR3 is given with its conserved first and last residue. The order of the fields is CDR3 DNA, CDR3 protein, J gene, V gene, clone size, D gene. The D gene is left open where the match is weak. For some rows the clone size is stated as once, few or many, or as a class when expanded; others skip it.

cdr3_nt: TGTGCCAGCAGTCCCGGGACTAGCGGGAGCCTATGGACCTACAATGAGCAGTTCTTC
cdr3_aa: CASSPGTSGSLWTYNEQFF
j_call: TRBJ2-1
v_call: TRBV6-1
clone_size: -
d_call: TRBD2

cdr3_nt: TGCAGCGTTTTGGTAGCGGGATCGGGTGAGCAGTTCTTC
cdr3_aa: CSVLVAGSGEQFF
j_call: TRBJ2-1
v_call: TRBV29-1
clone_size: few
d_call: TRBD2

cdr3_nt: TGTGCCAGCAGCTTGCTTCCCGTGACAGTCACAGATACGCAGTATTTT
cdr3_aa: CASSLLPVTVTDTQYF
j_call: TRBJ2-3
v_call: TRBV5-5
clone_size: many
d_call: -

cdr3_nt: TGTGCCAGCAGTTTAAAGACCACACAGGGCTACACCTTC
cdr3_aa: CASSLKTTQGYTF
j_call: TRBJ1-2
v_call: TRBV28
clone_size: many
d_call: -

cdr3_nt: TGTGCCAGCAGCTTAGCGCCCCAGGGGGCCAATGAGCAGTTCTTC
cdr3_aa: CASSLAPQGANEQFF
j_call: TRBJ2-1
v_call: TRBV7-9
clone_size: many
d_call: TRBD1

cdr3_nt: TGTGCCAGCAGACAGGGTCAGTCGCTCGTGGGGGGAGAGCAGTACTTC
cdr3_aa: CASRQGQSLVGGEQYF
j_call: TRBJ2-7
v_call: TRBV11-2
clone_size: many
d_call: -

cdr3_nt: TGTGCCAGCAGTATACAGGGGGCCTATGGCTACACCTTC
cdr3_aa: CASSIQGAYGYTF
j_call: TRBJ1-2
v_call: TRBV28
clone_size: many
d_call: TRBD1

cdr3_nt: TGCAGTGCTAGAGATTACAGCGGGAGAACAGATACGCAGTATTTT
cdr3_aa: CSARDYSGRTDTQYF
j_call: TRBJ2-3
v_call: TRBV20-1
clone_size: many
d_call: TRBD2

cdr3_nt: TGCGCCAGCAGCCATGAACTAGCGGGAGGGAAACGCACAGATACGCAGTATTTT
cdr3_aa: CASSHELAGGKRTDTQYF
j_call: TRBJ2-3
v_call: TRBV4-3
clone_size: few
d_call: TRBD2

cdr3_nt: TGTGCCATCAGTGAGCGCCCGAGAGAGACCCAGTACTTC
cdr3_aa: CAISERPRETQYF
j_call: TRBJ2-5
v_call: TRBV10-3
clone_size: many
d_call: -

cdr3_nt: TGTGCTAGTGGTTTCCCGGGGCTGAACACTGAAGCTTTCTTT
cdr3_aa: CASGFPGLNTEAFF
j_call: TRBJ1-1
v_call: TRBV12-5
clone_size: many
d_call: -

cdr3_nt: TGTGCCAGCAGTGCATACGGGGACTCTTACGAGCAGTACTTC
cdr3_aa: CASSAYGDSYEQYF
j_call: TRBJ2-7
v_call: TRBV27
clone_size: many
d_call: -

cdr3_nt: TGTGCCAGCAGCGTAGGTCTCGGCTCCTACGAGCAGTACTTC
cdr3_aa: CASSVGLGSYEQYF
j_call: TRBJ2-7
v_call: TRBV9
clone_size: many
d_call: -

cdr3_nt: TGTGCCAGCAGTCGGGACTTCGTAAGGGTCGCAGATACGCAGTATTTT
cdr3_aa: CASSRDFVRVADTQYF
j_call: TRBJ2-3
v_call: TRBV12-3/TRBV12-4
clone_size: many
d_call: -

cdr3_nt: TGTGCCAGCAGCCCTTATAACACCGGGGAGCTGTTTTTT
cdr3_aa: CASSPYNTGELFF
j_call: TRBJ2-2
v_call: TRBV3-1
clone_size: many
d_call: -

cdr3_nt: TGTGCCTGGAGTTCCACGGGGGGGTCCAATGAGCAGTTCTTC
cdr3_aa: CAWSSTGGSNEQFF
j_call: TRBJ2-1
v_call: TRBV30
clone_size: many
d_call: TRBD2

cdr3_nt: TGTGCCAGCAGCTTTGGGACTAGCGGGAGTAGGTCCTACAATGAGCAGTTCTTC
cdr3_aa: CASSFGTSGSRSYNEQFF
j_call: TRBJ2-1
v_call: TRBV5-4
clone_size: -
d_call: TRBD2

cdr3_nt: TGTGCCAGCAGCGTAGACCCGACACGGGGGGAGACCCAGTACTTC
cdr3_aa: CASSVDPTRGETQYF
j_call: TRBJ2-5
v_call: TRBV9
clone_size: many
d_call: -

cdr3_nt: TGTGCCAGCAGCACTAATGAAAAACTGTTTTTT
cdr3_aa: CASSTNEKLFF
j_call: TRBJ1-4
v_call: TRBV7-8
clone_size: many
d_call: -

cdr3_nt: TGCGCCAGCAGCCAAAAGTCAGGCGGTGTCCTCTGGAGCAACAATGAGCAGTTCTTC
cdr3_aa: CASSQKSGGVLWSNNEQFF
j_call: TRBJ2-1
v_call: TRBV4-1
clone_size: -
d_call: -

cdr3_nt: TGTGCCAGCAGCCAAATGGGGGGCTCCTACGAGCAGTACTTC
cdr3_aa: CASSQMGGSYEQYF
j_call: TRBJ2-7
v_call: TRBV3-1
clone_size: many
d_call: -

cdr3_nt: TGCAGCGTTGAATTAGGTCGGGACAGGTACAATGAGCAGTTCTTC
cdr3_aa: CSVELGRDRYNEQFF
j_call: TRBJ2-1
v_call: TRBV29-1
clone_size: many
d_call: TRBD1

cdr3_nt: TGTGCCAGCAGCTTGGGGGGCTACACCTTC
cdr3_aa: CASSLGGYTF
j_call: TRBJ1-2
v_call: TRBV5-8
clone_size: few
d_call: -

cdr3_nt: TGTGCCAGCTCCCACGACAGGAACACTGAAGCTTTCTTT
cdr3_aa: CASSHDRNTEAFF
j_call: TRBJ1-1
v_call: TRBV18
clone_size: many
d_call: -

cdr3_nt: TGTGCCAGCAGCCGTAACACAGTCTACGAGCAGTTCTTC
cdr3_aa: CASSRNTVYEQFF
j_call: TRBJ2-1
v_call: TRBV5-6
clone_size: once
d_call: -

cdr3_nt: TGCGCCAGCAGCCAAGGGAGCGGGAGGGCCCGCAATGAGCAGTTCTTC
cdr3_aa: CASSQGSGRARNEQFF
j_call: TRBJ2-1
v_call: TRBV4-3
clone_size: many
d_call: TRBD2

cdr3_nt: TGTGCCAGCAGCTTGCGGCAGTGGAACACTGAAGCTTTCTTT
cdr3_aa: CASSLRQWNTEAFF
j_call: TRBJ1-1
v_call: TRBV5-6
clone_size: -
d_call: -

cdr3_nt: TGTGCCACTGCGCCGATTCGTGGGACAGGATTCTCCTACGAGCAGTACTTC
cdr3_aa: CATAPIRGTGFSYEQYF
j_call: TRBJ2-7
v_call: TRBV19
clone_size: -
d_call: TRBD1

cdr3_nt: TGTGCCAGCAGCCCAAGCGGGGCTGTAACCTACGAGCAGTACTTC
cdr3_aa: CASSPSGAVTYEQYF
j_call: TRBJ2-7
v_call: TRBV9
clone_size: -
d_call: TRBD2

cdr3_nt: TGTGCCAGCACCTACAGCTACCCCCTCTCTGGAAACACCATATATTTT
cdr3_aa: CASTYSYPLSGNTIYF
j_call: TRBJ1-3
v_call: TRBV6-1
clone_size: few
d_call: -

cdr3_nt: TGTGCCAGTAGTATAGAGAGAGGATGGAGCAATCAGCCCCAGCATTTT
cdr3_aa: CASSIERGWSNQPQHF
j_call: TRBJ1-5
v_call: TRBV19
clone_size: -
d_call: -

cdr3_nt: TGTGCCAGCAGTGATCTCCCAGCATATGGCTACACCTTC
cdr3_aa: CASSDLPAYGYTF
j_call: TRBJ1-2
v_call: TRBV25-1
clone_size: few
d_call: -

cdr3_nt: TGTGCCAGCAGCCATACCTCGGGGGGAACCTACGAGCAGTACTTC
cdr3_aa: CASSHTSGGTYEQYF
j_call: TRBJ2-7
v_call: TRBV12-3/TRBV12-4
clone_size: many
d_call: TRBD2

cdr3_nt: TGCGCCAGCAGCTTGGGACAGGGGGCCCGCCAAGGCACTGAAGCTTTCTTT
cdr3_aa: CASSLGQGARQGTEAFF
j_call: TRBJ1-1
v_call: TRBV5-1
clone_size: -
d_call: TRBD1

cdr3_nt: TGTGCCAGCAGCGATTCGACTAGCGGGGTGGGCATTCAGTACTTC
cdr3_aa: CASSDSTSGVGIQYF
j_call: TRBJ2-4
v_call: TRBV7-9
clone_size: many
d_call: TRBD2

cdr3_nt: TGCGCCAGCAGCTACCGGGACAGGGGCTACAATGAGCAGTTCTTC
cdr3_aa: CASSYRDRGYNEQFF
j_call: TRBJ2-1
v_call: TRBV5-1
clone_size: many
d_call: TRBD1

cdr3_nt: TGTGCCAGCAGTTTGAGACAGAAAGGCTACACCTTC
cdr3_aa: CASSLRQKGYTF
j_call: TRBJ1-2
v_call: TRBV28
clone_size: many
d_call: -

cdr3_nt: TGTGCCAGCAGATTGGGACAGGGGAAAATCGAGCAGTACTTC
cdr3_aa: CASRLGQGKIEQYF
j_call: TRBJ2-7
v_call: TRBV2
clone_size: many
d_call: TRBD1

cdr3_nt: TGCAGCGTTGAAATAGGACGGATGAACACTGAAGCTTTCTTT
cdr3_aa: CSVEIGRMNTEAFF
j_call: TRBJ1-1
v_call: TRBV29-1
clone_size: many
d_call: -

cdr3_nt: TGTGCCAGCAAGGAGTACCCGCGTTCACCCCTCCACTTT
cdr3_aa: CASKEYPRSPLHF
j_call: TRBJ1-6
v_call: TRBV28
clone_size: few
d_call: -

cdr3_nt: TGTGCCAGTAGTATTAAGCAGGCTTCATTCTACAATGAGCAGTTCTTC
cdr3_aa: CASSIKQASFYNEQFF
j_call: TRBJ2-1
v_call: TRBV19
clone_size: -
d_call: -

cdr3_nt: TGCAGTGCTAGAGACCCGACTAGCGGGAGGTACAATGAGCAGTTCTTC
cdr3_aa: CSARDPTSGRYNEQFF
j_call: TRBJ2-1
v_call: TRBV20-1
clone_size: few
d_call: TRBD2

cdr3_nt: TGTGCCACCCAGTGGTCAGGGGGGGTGTTAGCTTTCTTT
cdr3_aa: CATQWSGGVLAFF
j_call: TRBJ1-1
v_call: TRBV19
clone_size: -
d_call: TRBD1

cdr3_nt: TGTGCCAGCAGCTTAGCGCGGGACAGGGACTCCAATGAGCAGTTCTTC
cdr3_aa: CASSLARDRDSNEQFF
j_call: TRBJ2-1
v_call: TRBV7-9
clone_size: many
d_call: TRBD1

cdr3_nt: TGTGCCAGCAGCGACGACAGTTACTCTGGAAACACCATATATTTT
cdr3_aa: CASSDDSYSGNTIYF
j_call: TRBJ1-3
v_call: TRBV9
clone_size: -
d_call: -

cdr3_nt: TGTGCCAGCAGTTTGGGGGAAAACTATGGCTACACCTTC
cdr3_aa: CASSLGENYGYTF
j_call: TRBJ1-2
v_call: TRBV27
clone_size: many
d_call: -

cdr3_nt: TGCGCCAGCAGCCAAGGGACAGGGAAAACCTATAATTCACCCCTCCACTTT
cdr3_aa: CASSQGTGKTYNSPLHF
j_call: TRBJ1-6
v_call: TRBV4-3
clone_size: -
d_call: TRBD1

cdr3_nt: TGTGCCTGGAGTGGGAATAGCGGTGAGACCCAGTACTTC
cdr3_aa: CAWSGNSGETQYF
j_call: TRBJ2-5
v_call: TRBV30
clone_size: -
d_call: -

cdr3_nt: TGTGCCAGCAGTGCCGGCAGGGGGCAAGCTTTCTTT
cdr3_aa: CASSAGRGQAFF
j_call: TRBJ1-1
v_call: TRBV11-3
clone_size: -
d_call: TRBD1

cdr3_nt: TGCAGTGGATACAGCGGGATGGGGAATGAGCAGTTCTTC
cdr3_aa: CSGYSGMGNEQFF
j_call: TRBJ2-1
v_call: TRBV20-1
clone_size: many
d_call: TRBD2

cdr3_nt: TGTGCCTCGACAGGGCCTTCCTCTGGAAACACCATATATTTT
cdr3_aa: CASTGPSSGNTIYF
j_call: TRBJ1-3
v_call: TRBV6-1
clone_size: many
d_call: TRBD1

cdr3_nt: TGTGCCAGCAGTGATGGCGGGCAAGGCCTCTATGGCTACACCTTC
cdr3_aa: CASSDGGQGLYGYTF
j_call: TRBJ1-2
v_call: TRBV6-1
clone_size: -
d_call: -

cdr3_nt: TGTGCAACGAGCTCCTATAATTCACCCCTCCACTTT
cdr3_aa: CATSSYNSPLHF
j_call: TRBJ1-6
v_call: TRBV27
clone_size: -
d_call: -

cdr3_nt: TGCAGTGCGGAGGGACCTCTTAACTATGGCTACACCTTC
cdr3_aa: CSAEGPLNYGYTF
j_call: TRBJ1-2
v_call: TRBV20-1
clone_size: -
d_call: -

cdr3_nt: TGTGCCACCAGTGATCCGGGACTCTTCTCCTACAATGAGCAGTTCTTC
cdr3_aa: CATSDPGLFSYNEQFF
j_call: TRBJ2-1
v_call: TRBV24-1
clone_size: few
d_call: -

cdr3_nt: TGCAGTGCTACGGACAGGGTGTTCATGAACACTGAAGCTTTCTTT
cdr3_aa: CSATDRVFMNTEAFF
j_call: TRBJ1-1
v_call: TRBV20-1
clone_size: -
d_call: TRBD1

cdr3_nt: TGTGCCACCAGTGAGAGACAGGTCAATCAGCCCCAGCATTTT
cdr3_aa: CATSERQVNQPQHF
j_call: TRBJ1-5
v_call: TRBV24-1
clone_size: few
d_call: -

cdr3_nt: TGTGCCAGCAGCTTAGTGCAGGGACTAGCGGGAGTAGAGACCCAGTACTTC
cdr3_aa: CASSLVQGLAGVETQYF
j_call: TRBJ2-5
v_call: TRBV7-9
clone_size: many
d_call: TRBD2